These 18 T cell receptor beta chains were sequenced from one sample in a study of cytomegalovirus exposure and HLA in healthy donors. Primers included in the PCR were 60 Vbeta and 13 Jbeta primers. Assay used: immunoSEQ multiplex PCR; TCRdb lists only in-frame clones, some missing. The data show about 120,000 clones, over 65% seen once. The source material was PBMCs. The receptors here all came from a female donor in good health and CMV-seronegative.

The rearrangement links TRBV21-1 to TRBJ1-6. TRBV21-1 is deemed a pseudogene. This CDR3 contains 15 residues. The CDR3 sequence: CASSNESSYNSPLHF. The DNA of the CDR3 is TGTGCCAGCAGCAATGAGAGCTCCTATAATTCACCCCTCCACTTT.

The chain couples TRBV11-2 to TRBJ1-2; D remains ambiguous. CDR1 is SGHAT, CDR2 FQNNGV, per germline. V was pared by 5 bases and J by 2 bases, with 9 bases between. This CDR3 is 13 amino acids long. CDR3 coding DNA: TGTGCCAGCAGCGCGCCGGGGAACTATGGCTACACCTTC. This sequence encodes CASSAPGNYGYTF.

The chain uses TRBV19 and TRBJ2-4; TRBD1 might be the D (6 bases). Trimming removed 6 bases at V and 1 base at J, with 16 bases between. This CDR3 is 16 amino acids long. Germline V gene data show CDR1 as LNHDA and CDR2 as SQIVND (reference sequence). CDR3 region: CASSAPPTGAKNIQYF. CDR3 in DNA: TGTGCCAGTAGCGCACCCCCAACAGGGGCCAAAAACATTCAGTACTTC.

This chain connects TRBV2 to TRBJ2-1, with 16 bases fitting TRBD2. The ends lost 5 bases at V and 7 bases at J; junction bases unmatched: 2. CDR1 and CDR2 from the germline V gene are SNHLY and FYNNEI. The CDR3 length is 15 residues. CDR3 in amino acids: CASSPGLAGGNEQFF. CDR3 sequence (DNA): TGTGCCAGCAGTCCGGGACTAGCGGGGGGGAATGAGCAGTTCTTC. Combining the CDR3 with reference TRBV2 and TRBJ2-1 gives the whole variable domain EPEVTQTPSHQVTQMGQEVILRCVPISNHLYFYWYRQILGQKVEFLVSFYNNEISEKSEIFDDQFSVERPDGSNFTLKIRSTKLEDSAMYFCASSPGLAGGNEQFFGPGTRLTVL.

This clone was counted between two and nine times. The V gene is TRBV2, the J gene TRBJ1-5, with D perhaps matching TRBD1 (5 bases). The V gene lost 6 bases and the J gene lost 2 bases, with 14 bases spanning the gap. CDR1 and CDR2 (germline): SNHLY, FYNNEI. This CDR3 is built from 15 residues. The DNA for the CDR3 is TGTGCCAGCAGGGACGGGCTGGGGCGCAATCAGCCCCAGCATTTT. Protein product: CASRDGLGRNQPQHF.

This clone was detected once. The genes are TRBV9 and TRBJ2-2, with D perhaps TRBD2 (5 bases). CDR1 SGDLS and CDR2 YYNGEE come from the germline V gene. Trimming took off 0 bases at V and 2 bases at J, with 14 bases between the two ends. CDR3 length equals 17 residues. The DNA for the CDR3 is TGTGCCAGCAGCGTAGTACCAGCGGAAGCTAACACCGGGGAGCTGTTTTTT. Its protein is CASSVVPAEANTGELFF. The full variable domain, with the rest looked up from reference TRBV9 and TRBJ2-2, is DSGVTQTPKHLITATGQRVTLRCSPRSGDLSVYWYQQSLDQGLQFLIQYYNGEERAKGNILERFSAQQFPDLHSELNLSSLELGDSALYFCASSVVPAEANTGELFFGEGSRLTVL.

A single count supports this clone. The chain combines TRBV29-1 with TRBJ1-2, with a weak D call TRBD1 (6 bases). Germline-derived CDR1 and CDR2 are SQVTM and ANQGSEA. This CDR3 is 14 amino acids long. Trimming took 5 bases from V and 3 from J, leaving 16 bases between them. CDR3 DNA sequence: TGCAGCGTTCGGGACACCCATACTCACTATGGCTACACCTTC. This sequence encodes CSVRDTHTHYGYTF.

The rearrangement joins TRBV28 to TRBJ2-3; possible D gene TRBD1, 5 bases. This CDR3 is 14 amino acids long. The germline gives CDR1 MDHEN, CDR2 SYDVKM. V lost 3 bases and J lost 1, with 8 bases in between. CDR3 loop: CASSFFRGTDTQYF. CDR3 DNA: TGTGCCAGCAGTTTCTTCAGGGGCACAGATACGCAGTATTTT.

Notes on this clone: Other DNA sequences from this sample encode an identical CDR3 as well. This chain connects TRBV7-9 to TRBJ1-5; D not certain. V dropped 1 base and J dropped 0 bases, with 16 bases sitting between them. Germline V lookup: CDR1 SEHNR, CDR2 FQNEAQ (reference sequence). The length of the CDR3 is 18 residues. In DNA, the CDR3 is TGTGCCAGCAGCTTAGTTCTTGCGGGTCCCGATAGCAATCAGCCCCAGCATTTT. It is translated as CASSLVLAGPDSNQPQHF.

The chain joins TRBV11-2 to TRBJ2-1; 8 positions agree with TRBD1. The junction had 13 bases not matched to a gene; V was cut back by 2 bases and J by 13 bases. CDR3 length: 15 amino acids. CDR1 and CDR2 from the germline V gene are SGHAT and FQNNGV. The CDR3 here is CASSLSGQDPSGQFF. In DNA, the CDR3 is TGTGCCAGCAGCTTATCGGGACAGGATCCCTCTGGACAGTTCTTC.

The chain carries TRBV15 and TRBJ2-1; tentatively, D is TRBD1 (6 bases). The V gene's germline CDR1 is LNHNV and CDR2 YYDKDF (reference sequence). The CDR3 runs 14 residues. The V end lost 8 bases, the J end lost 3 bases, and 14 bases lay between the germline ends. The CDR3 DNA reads TGTGCCACCGGGGGCGGTATCGACTACAATGAGCAGTTCTTC. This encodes CATGGGIDYNEQFF.

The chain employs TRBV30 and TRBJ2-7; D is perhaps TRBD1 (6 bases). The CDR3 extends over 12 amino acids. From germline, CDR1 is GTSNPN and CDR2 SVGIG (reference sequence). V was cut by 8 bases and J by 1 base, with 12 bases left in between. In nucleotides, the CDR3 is TGTGCCGGGTCAGGGGATTCCTACGAGCAGTACTTC. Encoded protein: CAGSGDSYEQYF.

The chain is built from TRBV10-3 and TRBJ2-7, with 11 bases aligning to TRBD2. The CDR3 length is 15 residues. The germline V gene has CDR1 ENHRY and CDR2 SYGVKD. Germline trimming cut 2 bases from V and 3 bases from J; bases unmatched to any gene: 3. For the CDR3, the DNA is TGTGCCATCAGTGAGACTAGCGGGGGCCTCTACGAGCAGTACTTC. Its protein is CAISETSGGLYEQYF.

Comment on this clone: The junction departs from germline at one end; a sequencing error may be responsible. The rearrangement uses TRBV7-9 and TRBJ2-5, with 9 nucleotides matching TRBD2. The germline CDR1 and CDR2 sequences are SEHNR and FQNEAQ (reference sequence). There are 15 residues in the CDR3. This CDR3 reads CSSSFRGGAEETQYF. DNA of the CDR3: TGTTCCAGCAGCTTCCGCGGGGGGGCGGAAGAGACCCAGTACTTC.

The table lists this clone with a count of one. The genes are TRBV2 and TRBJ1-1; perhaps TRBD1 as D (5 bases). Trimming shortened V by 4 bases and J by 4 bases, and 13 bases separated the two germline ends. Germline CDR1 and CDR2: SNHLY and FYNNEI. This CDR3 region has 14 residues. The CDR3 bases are TGTGCCAGCAGTGGGGGGAGGGAATCCACTGAAGCTTTCTTT. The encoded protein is CASSGGRESTEAFF.

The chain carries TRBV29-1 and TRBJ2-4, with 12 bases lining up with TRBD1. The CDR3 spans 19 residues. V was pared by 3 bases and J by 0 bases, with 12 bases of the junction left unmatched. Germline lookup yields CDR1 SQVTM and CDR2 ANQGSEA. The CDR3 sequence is CSVEAFGTGGRLAKNIQYF. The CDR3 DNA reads TGCAGCGTTGAGGCATTTGGGACAGGGGGCCGATTAGCCAAAAACATTCAGTACTTC.

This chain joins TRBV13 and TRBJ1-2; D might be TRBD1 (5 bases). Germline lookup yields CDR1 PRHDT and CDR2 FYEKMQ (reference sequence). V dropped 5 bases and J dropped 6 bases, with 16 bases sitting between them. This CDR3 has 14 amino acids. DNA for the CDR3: TGTGCCAGCAGCCCGGGGAGGGGTTCCCATGGCTACACCTTC. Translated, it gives CASSPGRGSHGYTF.

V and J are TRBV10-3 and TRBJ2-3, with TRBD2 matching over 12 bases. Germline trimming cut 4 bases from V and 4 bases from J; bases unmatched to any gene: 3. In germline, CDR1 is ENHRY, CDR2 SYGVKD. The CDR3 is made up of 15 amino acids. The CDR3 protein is CAISATSGGSDTQYF. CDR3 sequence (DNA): TGTGCCATCAGTGCGACTAGCGGGGGTTCAGATACGCAGTATTTT.